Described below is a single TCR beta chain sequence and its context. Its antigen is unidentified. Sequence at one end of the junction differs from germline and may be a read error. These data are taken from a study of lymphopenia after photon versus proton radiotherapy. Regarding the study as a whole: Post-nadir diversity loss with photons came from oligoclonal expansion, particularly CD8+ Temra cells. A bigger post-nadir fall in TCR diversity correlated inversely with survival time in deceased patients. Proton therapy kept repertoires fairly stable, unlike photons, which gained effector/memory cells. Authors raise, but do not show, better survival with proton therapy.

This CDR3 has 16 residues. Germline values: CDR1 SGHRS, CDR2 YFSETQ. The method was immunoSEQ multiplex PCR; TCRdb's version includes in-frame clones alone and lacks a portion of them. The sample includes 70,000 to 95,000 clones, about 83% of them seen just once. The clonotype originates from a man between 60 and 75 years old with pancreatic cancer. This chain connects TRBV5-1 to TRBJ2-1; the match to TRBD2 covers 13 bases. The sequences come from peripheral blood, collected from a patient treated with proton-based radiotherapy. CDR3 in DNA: TGCGCCAGCAGCTGGACTAGCGGGAGTTCCTTCAATGAGCAGTTCTTC. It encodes CASSWTSGSSFNEQFF.